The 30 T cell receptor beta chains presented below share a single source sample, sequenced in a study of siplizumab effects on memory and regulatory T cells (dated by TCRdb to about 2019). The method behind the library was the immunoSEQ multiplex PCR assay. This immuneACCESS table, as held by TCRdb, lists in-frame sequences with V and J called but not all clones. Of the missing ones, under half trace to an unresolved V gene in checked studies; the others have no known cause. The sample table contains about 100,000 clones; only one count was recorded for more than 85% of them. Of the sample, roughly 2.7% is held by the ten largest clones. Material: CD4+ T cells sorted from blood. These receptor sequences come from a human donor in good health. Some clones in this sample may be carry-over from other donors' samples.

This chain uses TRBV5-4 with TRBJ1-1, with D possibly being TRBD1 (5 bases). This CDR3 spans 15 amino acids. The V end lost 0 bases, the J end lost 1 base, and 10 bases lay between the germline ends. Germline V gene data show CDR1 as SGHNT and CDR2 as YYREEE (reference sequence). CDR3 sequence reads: CASSLEGPPNTEAFF. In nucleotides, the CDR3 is TGTGCCAGCAGCTTGGAGGGACCACCGAACACTGAAGCTTTCTTT.

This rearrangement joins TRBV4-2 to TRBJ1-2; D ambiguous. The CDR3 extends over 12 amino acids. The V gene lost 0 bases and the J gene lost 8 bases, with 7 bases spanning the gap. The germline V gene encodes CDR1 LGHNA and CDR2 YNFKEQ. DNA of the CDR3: TGTGCCAGCAGCCAAGAACATTCCGGCTACACCTTC. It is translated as CASSQEHSGYTF.

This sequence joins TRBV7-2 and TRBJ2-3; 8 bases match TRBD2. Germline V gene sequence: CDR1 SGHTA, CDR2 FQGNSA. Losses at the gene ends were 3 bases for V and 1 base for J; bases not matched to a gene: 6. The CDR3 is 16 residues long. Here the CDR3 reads CASSFKAGAGTDTQYF. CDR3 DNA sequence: TGTGCCAGCAGCTTTAAAGCGGGAGCTGGCACAGATACGCAGTATTTT.

CDR3 residues: CASSSGTGVTDTQYF. The CDR3 DNA reads TGTGCCAGCAGCTCCGGGACAGGGGTCACAGATACGCAGTATTTT. This chain connects TRBV11-3 to TRBJ2-3; TRBD1 matches at 10 bases. The trim removed 4 bases at V and 2 bases at J, leaving 3 bases unmatched. The CDR3 runs 15 residues. Germline V gene sequence: CDR1 SGHNT, CDR2 YENEEA.

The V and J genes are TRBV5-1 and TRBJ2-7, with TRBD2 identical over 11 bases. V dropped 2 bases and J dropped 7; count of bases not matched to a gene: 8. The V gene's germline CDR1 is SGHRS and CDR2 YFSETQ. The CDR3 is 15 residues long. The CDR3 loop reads CASSFLAGGPREQYF. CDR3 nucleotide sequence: TGCGCCAGCAGCTTTTTAGCGGGAGGGCCGAGGGAGCAGTACTTC.

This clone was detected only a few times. The CDR3 DNA follows: TGTGCCAGCAGCTCCCGAGAAGGACAGCCCCAGCATTTT. Translating gives CASSSREGQPQHF. The chain joins TRBV7-3 to TRBJ1-5; D unresolved. The ends were cut back, 4 bases at V and 7 bases at J, with 11 bases in the middle. The CDR3 contains 13 residues. The germline gives CDR1 SGHTA, CDR2 FQGTGA.

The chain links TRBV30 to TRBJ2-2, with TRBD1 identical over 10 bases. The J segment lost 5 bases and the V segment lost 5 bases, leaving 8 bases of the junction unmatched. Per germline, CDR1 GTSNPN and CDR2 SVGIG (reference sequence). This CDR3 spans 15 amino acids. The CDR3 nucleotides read TGTGCCTGGGGGCTGGGACAGGGGAGTACCGGGGAGCTGTTTTTT. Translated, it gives CAWGLGQGSTGELFF.

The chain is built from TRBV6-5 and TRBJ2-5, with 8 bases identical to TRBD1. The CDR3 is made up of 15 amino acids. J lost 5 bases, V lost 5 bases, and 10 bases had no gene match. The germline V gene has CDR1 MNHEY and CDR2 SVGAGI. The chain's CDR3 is CASSRPGQGGETQYF. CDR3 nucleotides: TGTGCCAGCAGTAGACCAGGACAGGGTGGCGAGACCCAGTACTTC.

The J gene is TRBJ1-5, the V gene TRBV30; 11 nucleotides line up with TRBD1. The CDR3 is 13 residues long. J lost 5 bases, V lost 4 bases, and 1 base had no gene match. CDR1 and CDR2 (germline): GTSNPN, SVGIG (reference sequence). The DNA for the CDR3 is TGTGCCTGGACGGGACAGGGGGATCAGCCCCAGCATTTT. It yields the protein CAWTGQGDQPQHF.

The CDR3 nucleotides are TGCGCCAGCAGCGACAGCACCAACGGCTATGGCTACACCTTC. It yields the protein CASSDSTNGYGYTF. The chain employs TRBV5-1 and TRBJ1-2, with D possibly matching TRBD1 (5 bases). V lost 4 bases, J lost 4 bases, and 14 bases lay in between. The CDR3 spans 14 residues. From germline, CDR1 is SGHRS and CDR2 YFSETQ.

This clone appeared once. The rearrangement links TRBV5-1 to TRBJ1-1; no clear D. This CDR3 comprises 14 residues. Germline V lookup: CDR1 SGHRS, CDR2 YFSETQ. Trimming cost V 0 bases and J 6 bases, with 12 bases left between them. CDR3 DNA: TGCGCCAGCAGCTTGGAGCGGGGAGGGTCTGAAGCTTTCTTT. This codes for CASSLERGGSEAFF. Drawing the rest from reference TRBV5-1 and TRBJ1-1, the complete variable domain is KAGVTQTPRYLIKTRGQQVTLSCSPISGHRSVSWYQQTPGQGLQFLFEYFSETQRNKGNFPGRFSGRQFSNSRSEMNVSTLELGDSALYLCASSLERGGSEAFFGQGTRLTVV.

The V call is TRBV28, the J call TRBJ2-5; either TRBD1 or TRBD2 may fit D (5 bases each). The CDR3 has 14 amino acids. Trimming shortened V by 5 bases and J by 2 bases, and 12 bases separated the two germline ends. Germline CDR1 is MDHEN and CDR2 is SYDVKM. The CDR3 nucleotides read TGTGCCAGCAGTGGGACGCCCCAACAAGAGACCCAGTACTTC. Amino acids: CASSGTPQQETQYF.

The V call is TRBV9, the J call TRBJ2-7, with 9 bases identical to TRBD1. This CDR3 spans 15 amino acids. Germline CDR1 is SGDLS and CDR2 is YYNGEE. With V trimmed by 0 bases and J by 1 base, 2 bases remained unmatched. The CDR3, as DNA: TGTGCCAGCAGCGTAGGGGACAGGGTTTCCTACGAGCAGTACTTC. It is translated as CASSVGDRVSYEQYF.

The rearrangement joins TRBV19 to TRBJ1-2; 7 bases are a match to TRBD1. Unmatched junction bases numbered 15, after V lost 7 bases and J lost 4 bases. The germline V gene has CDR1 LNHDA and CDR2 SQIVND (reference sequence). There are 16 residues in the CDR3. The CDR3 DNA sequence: TGTGCCAGTACTCTACAAAGACAGGGTATAATCTATGGCTACACCTTC. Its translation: CASTLQRQGIIYGYTF.

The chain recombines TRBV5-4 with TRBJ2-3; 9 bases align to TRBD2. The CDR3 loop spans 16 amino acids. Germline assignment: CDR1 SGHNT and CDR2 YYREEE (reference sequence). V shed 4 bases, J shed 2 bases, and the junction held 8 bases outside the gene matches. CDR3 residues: CASSPLSGGLTDTQYF. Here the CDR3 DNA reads TGTGCCAGCAGCCCCCTTAGCGGGGGACTCACAGATACGCAGTATTTT.

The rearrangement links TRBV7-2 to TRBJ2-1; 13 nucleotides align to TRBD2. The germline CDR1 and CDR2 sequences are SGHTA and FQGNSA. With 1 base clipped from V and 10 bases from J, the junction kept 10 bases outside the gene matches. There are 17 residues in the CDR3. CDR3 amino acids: CASSLEGTSGRANEQFF. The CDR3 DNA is TGTGCCAGCAGCTTAGAAGGTACTAGCGGGAGGGCCAACGAGCAGTTCTTC.

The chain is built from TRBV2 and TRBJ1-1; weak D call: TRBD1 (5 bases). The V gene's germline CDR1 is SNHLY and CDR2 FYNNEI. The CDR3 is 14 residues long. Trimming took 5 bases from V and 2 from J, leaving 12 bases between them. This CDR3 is CASSSRGANTEAFF. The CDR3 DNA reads TGTGCCAGCAGTAGCCGCGGGGCTAACACTGAAGCTTTCTTT.

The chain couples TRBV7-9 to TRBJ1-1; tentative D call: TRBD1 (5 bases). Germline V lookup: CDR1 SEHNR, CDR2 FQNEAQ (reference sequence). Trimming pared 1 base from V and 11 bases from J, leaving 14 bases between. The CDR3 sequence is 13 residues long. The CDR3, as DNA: TGTGCCAGCAGCTTAGTCCGATTGGGGGACGCTTTCTTT. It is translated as CASSLVRLGDAFF.

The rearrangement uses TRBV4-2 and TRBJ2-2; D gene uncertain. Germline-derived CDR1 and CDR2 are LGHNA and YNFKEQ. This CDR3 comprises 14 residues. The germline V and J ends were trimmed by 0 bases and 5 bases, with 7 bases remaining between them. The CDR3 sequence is CASSQDKQTGELFF. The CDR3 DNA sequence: TGTGCCAGCAGCCAAGATAAGCAAACCGGGGAGCTGTTTTTT.

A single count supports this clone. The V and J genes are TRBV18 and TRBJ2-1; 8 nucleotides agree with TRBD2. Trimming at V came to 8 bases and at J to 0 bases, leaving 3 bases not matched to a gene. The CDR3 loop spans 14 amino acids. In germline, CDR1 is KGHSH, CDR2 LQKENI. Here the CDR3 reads CASTTSGSYNEQFF. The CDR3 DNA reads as TGTGCCAGCACTACTAGCGGCTCCTACAATGAGCAGTTCTTC.

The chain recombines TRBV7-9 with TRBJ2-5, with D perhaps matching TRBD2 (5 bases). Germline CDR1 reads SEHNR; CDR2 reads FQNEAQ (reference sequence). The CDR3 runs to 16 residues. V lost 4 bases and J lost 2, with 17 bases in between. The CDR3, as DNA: TGTGCCAGCAGCTCAAGTGTGAGGGTCCCTCAAGAGACCCAGTACTTC. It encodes CASSSSVRVPQETQYF. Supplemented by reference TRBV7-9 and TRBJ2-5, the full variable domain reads DTGVSQNPRHKITKRGQNVTFRCDPISEHNRLYWYRQTLGQGPEFLTYFQNEAQLEKSRLLSDRFSAERPKGSFSTLEIQRTEQGDSAMYLCASSSSVRVPQETQYFGPGTRLLVL.

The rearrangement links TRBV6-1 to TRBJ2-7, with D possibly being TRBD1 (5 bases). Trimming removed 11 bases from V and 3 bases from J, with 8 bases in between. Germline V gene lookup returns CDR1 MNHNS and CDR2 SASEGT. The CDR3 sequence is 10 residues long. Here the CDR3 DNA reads TGTGCCTCACAGGACTACGAGCAGTACTTC. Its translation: CASQDYEQYF.

CDR3 region: CASSLKTGSSYEQYF. The CDR3 DNA reads TGTGCCAGCAGTTTAAAAACAGGGAGCTCCTACGAGCAGTACTTC. The chain uses TRBV27 and TRBJ2-7; tentatively, D is TRBD1 (6 bases). V was pared by 2 bases and J by 0 bases, with 11 bases between. This CDR3 has 15 residues. Germline V lookup: CDR1 MNHEY, CDR2 SMNVEV (reference sequence).

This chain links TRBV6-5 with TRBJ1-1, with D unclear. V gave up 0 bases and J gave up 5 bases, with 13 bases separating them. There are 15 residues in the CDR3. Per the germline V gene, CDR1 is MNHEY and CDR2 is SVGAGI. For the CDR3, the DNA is TGTGCCAGCAGTTACTCCGTGACGAAGGGAACTGAAGCTTTCTTT. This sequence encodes CASSYSVTKGTEAFF.

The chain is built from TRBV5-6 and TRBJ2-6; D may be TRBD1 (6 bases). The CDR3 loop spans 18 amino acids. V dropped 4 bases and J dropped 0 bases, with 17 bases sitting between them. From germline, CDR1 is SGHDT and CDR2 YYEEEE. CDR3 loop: CASSTGWGTSSGANVLTF. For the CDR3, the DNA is TGTGCCAGCAGCACCGGGTGGGGGACAAGCTCTGGGGCCAACGTCCTGACTTTC. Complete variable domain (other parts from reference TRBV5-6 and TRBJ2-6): DAGVTQSPTHLIKTRGQQVTLRCSPKSGHDTVSWYQQALGQGPQFIFQYYEEEERQRGNFPDRFSGHQFPNYSSELNVNALLLGDSALYLCASSTGWGTSSGANVLTFGAGSRLTVL.

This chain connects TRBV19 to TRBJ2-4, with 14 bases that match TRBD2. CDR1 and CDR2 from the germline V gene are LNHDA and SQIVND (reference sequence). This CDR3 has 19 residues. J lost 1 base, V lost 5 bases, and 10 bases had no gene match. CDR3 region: CASSPGLAGVTGAKNIQYF. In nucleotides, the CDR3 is TGTGCCAGTAGTCCGGGACTAGCGGGAGTAACCGGGGCCAAAAACATTCAGTACTTC.

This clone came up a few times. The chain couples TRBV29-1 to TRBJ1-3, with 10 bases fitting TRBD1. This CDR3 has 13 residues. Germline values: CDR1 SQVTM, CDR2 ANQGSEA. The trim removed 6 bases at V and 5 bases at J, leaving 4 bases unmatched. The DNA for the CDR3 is TGCAGCGTCAGACAGGGGGCTAGAAACACCATATATTTT. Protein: CSVRQGARNTIYF.

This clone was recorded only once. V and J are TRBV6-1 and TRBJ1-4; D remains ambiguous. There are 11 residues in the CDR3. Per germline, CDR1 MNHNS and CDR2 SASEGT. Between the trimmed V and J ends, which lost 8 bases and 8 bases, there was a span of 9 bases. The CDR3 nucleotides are TGTGCCAGCGGACTGAACGAAAAACTGTTTTTT. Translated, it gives CASGLNEKLFF.

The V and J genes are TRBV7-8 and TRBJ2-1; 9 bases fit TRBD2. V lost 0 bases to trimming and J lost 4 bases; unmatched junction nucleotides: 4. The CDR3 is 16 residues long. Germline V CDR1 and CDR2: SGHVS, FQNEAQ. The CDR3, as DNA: TGTGCCAGCAGCTTAGCGGGGGCGGGAGGGTACAATGAGCAGTTCTTC. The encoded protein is CASSLAGAGGYNEQFF.

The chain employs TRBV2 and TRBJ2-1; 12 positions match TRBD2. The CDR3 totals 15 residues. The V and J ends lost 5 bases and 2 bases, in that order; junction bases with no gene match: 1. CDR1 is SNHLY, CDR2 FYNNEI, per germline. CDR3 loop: CASSLAGGPYNEQFF. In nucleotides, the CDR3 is TGTGCCAGCAGTCTAGCGGGAGGGCCCTACAATGAGCAGTTCTTC.